The 23 T cell receptor beta chains below come from one sample, sequenced in a study of T-cell reconstitution after alpha-beta-depleted transplantation in children. During its preparation, the TCRbeta library received unique molecular identifiers. One entry per CDR3 protein results from TCRdb running MiXCR on the PCR reads. The top ten clones hold over 25% of a sample with about a million distinct CDR3 sequences, 25% to 30% of them seen once. Sequenced here: PBMCs, mostly from graft donor cells, sampled 360 days after TCRalphabeta/CD19-depleted stem cell transplant. All receptors come from a boy younger than two who had a stem cell transplant for SCID, so the T cells may come from the graft donor.

The chain uses TRBV28 and TRBJ1-2; D perhaps matches TRBD1 (6 bases). Germline loops: CDR1 MDHEN, CDR2 SYDVKM. This CDR3 is 13 amino acids long. V lost 9 bases and J lost 4, with 15 bases in between. CDR3 sequence (DNA): TGTGCCAGTTTGGTTCAGGGGACCTATGGCTACACCTTC. Encoded protein: CASLVQGTYGYTF.

The genes are TRBV12-3 or TRBV12-4 and TRBJ2-3; D call uncertain. V dropped 3 bases and J dropped 5 bases, with 15 bases sitting between them. The CDR3 sequence is 15 residues long. The CDR3 reads CASSFTDGVGDTQYF. CDR3 bases: TGTGCCAGCAGTTTTACGGATGGGGTGGGAGATACGCAGTATTTT.

The chain carries TRBV9 and TRBJ1-4, with 9 bases fitting TRBD1. Germline assignment: CDR1 SGDLS and CDR2 YYNGEE. V was clipped by 0 bases and J by 7 bases; unmatched bases: 16. The CDR3 sequence is 19 residues long. Here the CDR3 reads CASSVGSGQGSIVAEKLFF. CDR3 DNA sequence: TGTGCCAGCAGCGTAGGCTCGGGACAGGGTTCTATCGTCGCTGAAAAACTGTTTTTT.

The chain has TRBV20-1 and TRBJ2-7; 9 nucleotides match TRBD1. The CDR3 runs 15 residues. With V trimmed by 5 bases and J by 5 bases, 13 bases remained unmatched. CDR1 is DFQATT, CDR2 SNEGSKA, per germline (reference sequence). The CDR3 DNA is TGCAGTGCTCCTTTTGGAGGACAGGGGACGAACGAGCAGTACTTC. As protein: CSAPFGGQGTNEQYF.

V usage is TRBV20-1 and J usage is TRBJ2-3; TRBD2 is a possible D gene (5 bases). The V gene lost 6 bases and the J gene lost 0 bases, with 13 bases spanning the gap. Germline V gene lookup returns CDR1 DFQATT and CDR2 SNEGSKA (reference sequence). This CDR3 is 14 amino acids long. In DNA form, the CDR3 reads TGCAGTGCCTTCCGACTAATCAGCACAGATACGCAGTATTTT. Residues: CSAFRLISTDTQYF.

V usage is TRBV5-6 and J usage is TRBJ2-5; 7 positions agree with TRBD2. V lost 1 base to trimming and J lost 4 bases; unmatched junction nucleotides: 7. This CDR3 is built from 15 residues. The germline gives CDR1 SGHDT, CDR2 YYEEEE. The CDR3: CASSLRISGSETQYF. The CDR3 DNA is TGTGCCAGCAGCTTGAGAATTAGCGGGTCAGAGACCCAGTACTTC.

The chain combines TRBV20-1 with TRBJ2-7, with no clear D. The germline V gene encodes CDR1 DFQATT and CDR2 SNEGSKA (reference sequence). This CDR3 is built from 11 residues. Trimming stripped 6 bases from V and 11 bases from J, with 17 bases between. The CDR3 region has the DNA TGCAGTGCCCCACGGCTACGAGCCAAGTACTTC. This encodes CSAPRLRAKYF.

The table lists this clonotype with a few counts. The chain joins TRBV4-2 to TRBJ2-1; weak D call: TRBD2 (6 bases). Germline V CDR1 and CDR2: LGHNA, YNFKEQ. The V gene lost 0 bases and the J gene lost 12 bases, with 15 bases spanning the gap. The CDR3 is made up of 14 amino acids. CDR3 sequence (DNA): TGTGCCAGCAGCCAAGATGGTCGGGCGGAGGGGCAGTTCTTC. Protein: CASSQDGRAEGQFF.

This sequence joins TRBV4-3 and TRBJ2-2; 8 positions agree with TRBD1. The CDR3 sequence is 19 residues long. Germline CDR1 and CDR2: LGHNA and YSLEER. The V segment lost 6 bases and the J segment 1 base; nucleotides outside the gene matches: 16. The CDR3 reads CASRETGTGRGWNTGELFF. Here the CDR3 DNA reads TGCGCCAGCAGGGAAACCGGGACAGGCAGGGGATGGAACACCGGGGAGCTGTTTTTT.

This clonotype has just a few counts. This chain joins TRBV5-6 and TRBJ2-3, with D unclear. This CDR3 region has 10 residues. Germline CDR1 reads SGHDT; CDR2 reads YYEEEE. Deletions cut 8 bases from V and 1 base from J, with 2 bases between. The CDR3 protein is CARRTDTQYF. CDR3 nucleotide sequence: TGTGCCAGGCGCACAGATACGCAGTATTTT.

The rearrangement joins TRBV4-1 to TRBJ2-2; D gene unclear. This CDR3 has 14 amino acids. Trimming shortened V by 3 bases and J by 1 base, and 6 bases separated the two germline ends. In germline, CDR1 is MGHRA, CDR2 YSYEKL. The CDR3 is CASSHPKNTGELFF. CDR3 DNA: TGCGCCAGCAGCCACCCTAAGAACACCGGGGAGCTGTTTTTT.

This clonotype was picked up a small number of times. CDR3 region: CATSEGESSEQFF. The DNA of the CDR3 is TGTGCCACCAGTGAGGGGGAGTCCTCGGAGCAGTTCTTC. V is TRBV24-1 and J is TRBJ2-1, with D perhaps matching TRBD1 or TRBD2 (5 bases each). Germline CDR1 reads KGHDR; CDR2 reads SFDVKD. The CDR3 totals 13 residues. V dropped 4 bases and J dropped 10 bases, with 13 bases sitting between them.

The V call is TRBV7-2, the J call TRBJ1-1; D is possibly TRBD1 (5 bases). The CDR3 is 13 amino acids. Germline CDR1 is SGHTA and CDR2 is FQGNSA. Trimming cost V 4 bases and J 4 bases, with 10 bases left between them. The CDR3 region has the DNA TGTGCCAGCAGCTCCTCCAGGGTCACTGAAGCTTTCTTT. It is translated as CASSSSRVTEAFF.

The chain is built from TRBV6-2 or TRBV6-3 and TRBJ2-5; D is undetermined. With 2 bases removed from V and 0 bases from J, the gap between germline ends came to 7 bases. Germline CDR1 and CDR2: MNHEY and SVGEGT. This CDR3 is 14 amino acids long. CDR3 sequence: CASSYEEYQETQYF. CDR3 coding DNA: TGTGCCAGCAGTTACGAAGAGTACCAAGAGACCCAGTACTTC.

This clonotype was seen only a few times. The chain employs TRBV7-8 and TRBJ2-7, with D perhaps assigned TRBD1 or TRBD2 (6 bases each). The V end lost 5 bases, the J end lost 3 bases, and 23 bases lay between the germline ends. Per the germline V gene, CDR1 is SGHVS and CDR2 is FQNEAQ. CDR3 size: 17 residues. The CDR3 DNA is TGTGCCAGCAGCCTCAGTTACGGGGGACACTTATTCTACGAGCAGTACTTC. This sequence encodes CASSLSYGGHLFYEQYF.

The chain employs TRBV7-6 and TRBJ2-1; TRBD1 agrees at 8 bases. The germline CDR1 and CDR2 sequences are SGHVS and FNYEAQ. This CDR3 is 16 amino acids long. V was pared by 4 bases and J by 3 bases, with 8 bases of the junction left unmatched. CDR3 sequence: CASSSRTGKDYNEQFF. The CDR3 nucleotides are TGTGCCAGCAGCTCAAGGACAGGGAAGGACTACAATGAGCAGTTCTTC.

The chain links TRBV20-1 to TRBJ2-3; 14 nucleotides agree with TRBD2. Germline CDR1 and CDR2: DFQATT and SNEGSKA (reference sequence). This CDR3 region has 15 residues. The J segment lost 6 bases and the V segment lost 6 bases, leaving 8 bases of the junction unmatched. DNA for the CDR3: TGCAGTGCCCCGACTAGCGGGGGGGCCGGCGATACGCAGTATTTT. This encodes CSAPTSGGAGDTQYF.

The rearrangement uses TRBV6-2 or TRBV6-3 and TRBJ2-1; 7 bases are a match to TRBD2. The length of the CDR3 is 16 residues. V dropped 0 bases and J dropped 8; count of bases not matched to a gene: 10. In germline, CDR1 is MNHEY, CDR2 SVGEGT. The CDR3 region is CASSYSGGMSLHEQFF. CDR3 in DNA: TGTGCCAGCAGTTACTCGGGGGGGATGTCGTTGCATGAGCAGTTCTTC.

This chain uses TRBV4-3 with TRBJ1-5; D not certain. V was cut by 1 base and J by 7 bases, with 11 bases left in between. The germline gives CDR1 LGHNA, CDR2 YSLEER. The CDR3 is 14 amino acids. The CDR3 DNA is TGCGCCAGCAGCCAAGCTGCACTAGGACAGCCCCAGCATTTT. Encoded protein: CASSQAALGQPQHF.

The chain combines TRBV5-1 with TRBJ2-7, with 8 bases that match TRBD1. With V trimmed by 0 bases and J by 4 bases, 9 bases remained unmatched. The CDR3 covers 16 residues. Germline CDR1 and CDR2: SGHRS and YFSETQ. The DNA of the CDR3 is TGCGCCAGCAGCTTGGGGACAGGGCGTATAGGATACGAGCAGTACTTC. This gives the protein CASSLGTGRIGYEQYF.

This clonotype was found a few times. The rearrangement links TRBV4-3 to TRBJ1-1; D gene uncertain. The length of the CDR3 is 15 residues. CDR1 is LGHNA and CDR2 is YSLEER in the germline V gene. The V and J ends lost 1 base and 0 bases respectively, with 9 bases between them. The CDR3 spells CASSQGLSLNTEAFF. Written as DNA, the CDR3 is TGCGCCAGCAGCCAAGGCCTTTCCCTGAACACTGAAGCTTTCTTT.

This clonotype has only a few counts. This CDR3 reads CASSPRTANANTGELFF. CDR3 nucleotide sequence: TGCGCCAGCAGCCCCCGGACAGCGAACGCGAACACCGGGGAGCTGTTTTTT. The chain couples TRBV5-1 to TRBJ2-2, with D tentatively TRBD1 (6 bases). Looked up from germline, CDR1 is SGHRS and CDR2 is YFSETQ. This CDR3 has 17 residues. Trimming left V 4 bases short and J 0 bases short, with 16 bases between. Full variable domain (rest looked up from reference TRBV5-1 and TRBJ2-2): KAGVTQTPRYLIKTRGQQVTLSCSPISGHRSVSWYQQTPGQGLQFLFEYFSETQRNKGNFPGRFSGRQFSNSRSEMNVSTLELGDSALYLCASSPRTANANTGELFFGEGSRLTVL.

The rearrangement links TRBV20-1 to TRBJ1-4, with D perhaps matching TRBD1 (5 bases). The CDR3 spans 15 residues. The germline V gene encodes CDR1 DFQATT and CDR2 SNEGSKA (reference sequence). V lost 2 bases, J lost 1 base, and 11 bases lay in between. CDR3 loop: CSARYTGGTNEKLFF. CDR3 nucleotide sequence: TGCAGTGCTAGATACACCGGGGGAACTAATGAAAAACTGTTTTTT.